The source of this T cell receptor beta chain is a study of cytomegalovirus exposure and HLA in healthy donors. Whole-study results and caveats: Analyses of presence/absence relied on an assumption of roughly uniform sequencing depth across donors. 150 or so TCR beta chains were listed as cytomegalovirus-associated. Analysis performed later found about 17,000 TCR beta sequences associated with HLA alleles at 0.05 false discovery rate. In an earlier analysis, productive rearrangement rates for most beta V segments clustered near 87% or 30%.

For this clone: Its target is unknown. Other DNA sequences in the sample encode the same CDR3.

Primers: 60 Vbeta forward and 13 Jbeta reverse. The data were produced by immunoSEQ multiplex PCR, yet TCRdb's version contains in-frame clones alone and is incomplete. The sample consists of about 160,000 clones, approximately 80% of them appearing once. This CDR3 has 19 residues. Germline lookup yields CDR1 LGHNA and CDR2 YSLEER. The V gene lost 6 bases and the J gene lost 0 bases, with 23 bases spanning the gap. Sequences were obtained from PBMCs. The chain employs TRBV4-3 and TRBJ1-4; possibly TRBD1 for D (6 bases). The TCR originated in a male donor in good health and CMV-seropositive. Here the CDR3 DNA reads TGCGCCAGCAGTATGACACAGGGCTGGAAGGCGGCAACTAATGAAAAACTGTTTTTT. This codes for CASSMTQGWKAATNEKLFF.